These 19 T cell receptor beta chains were all obtained from the same sample, sequenced in a study of tumor and adjacent non-tumor tissue in lung cancer. TCRbeta libraries were built with three rounds of nested PCR, modified from ARM-PCR. TCRdb recomputed calls from the multiplex PCR reads with MiXCR, one row per CDR3 protein. Here the sample spans 65,000 to 75,000 distinct CDR3 sequences, more than 75% being singletons. The template was RNA from unsorted bulk tissue. This non-tumor lung sample came from over 3 cm beyond the tumor edge. What was sequenced was distant non-tumor lung tissue. These receptors were obtained from a man aged 60 to 75 with non-small cell lung cancer.

About this clonotype itself: At one end the junction does not follow the germline gene, possibly because of a read error. V is TRBV7-9 and J is TRBJ2-7, with TRBD2 as a possible D gene (7 bases). The CDR3 is 14 residues long. Per the germline V gene, CDR1 is SEHNR and CDR2 is FQNEAQ (reference sequence). The CDR3 coding sequence is TGTGCCAGTAGCCCGCCCTGGGGGGGCTACGAGCGGTACTTC. The encoded protein is CASSPPWGGYERYF.

This clonotype was recorded only once. The chain employs TRBV7-8 and TRBJ2-1, with D possibly matching TRBD2 (6 bases). Per the germline V gene, CDR1 is SGHVS and CDR2 is FQNEAQ. The CDR3 has 17 amino acids. V was cut by 5 bases and J by 9 bases, with 26 bases left in between. The CDR3 DNA reads as TGTGCCAGCAGCACCCGGCCCGGGCTAGCGAGTGTCGGTGAGCAGTTCTTC. It encodes CASSTRPGLASVGEQFF.

This clonotype was seen many times. CDR3 region: CASSSRDSPYEQYF. DNA of the CDR3: TGTGCCAGCAGCTCCCGGGACAGCCCCTACGAGCAGTACTTC. The chain recombines TRBV5-4 with TRBJ2-7, with 7 bases fitting TRBD1. V trimming: 3 bases; J trimming: 2 bases; junction bases outside the gene matches: 5. In germline, CDR1 is SGHNT, CDR2 YYREEE (reference sequence). The CDR3 length is 14 residues.

This clonotype was picked up many times. The rearrangement links TRBV28 to TRBJ2-7; 7 positions match TRBD2. V lost 2 bases to trimming and J lost 5 bases; unmatched junction nucleotides: 6. The germline gives CDR1 MDHEN, CDR2 SYDVKM. This CDR3 comprises 14 residues. The CDR3 region has the DNA TGTGCCAGCAGTTTAGCGGGGGAGGCCGACGAGCAGTACTTC. As protein: CASSLAGEADEQYF. The variable domain in full, with the rest retrieved from reference TRBV28 and TRBJ2-7, is DVKVTQSSRYLVKRTGEKVFLECVQDMDHENMFWYRQDPGLGLRLIYFSYDVKMKEKGDIPEGYSVSREKKERFSLILESASTNQTSMYLCASSLAGEADEQYFGPGTRLTVT.

As concerns this clonotype: One junction end does not reproduce the germline sequence, and a read error may be involved. The V gene is TRBV5-5, the J gene TRBJ1-2; tentatively, D is TRBD1 (6 bases). Looked up from germline, CDR1 is SGHKS and CDR2 is YYEKEE (reference sequence). This CDR3 has 15 residues. The CDR3 reads CASSPRTDPTYDYTF. Written as DNA, the CDR3 is TGTGCTAGCAGCCCAAGGACAGACCCAACTTATGACTACACCTTC.

This clonotype was counted between two and nine times. A junction end diverges from the germline sequence, so it may reflect a read error. The gene calls are TRBV10-2 and TRBJ2-2; D is perhaps TRBD1 (6 bases). The CDR3 spans 14 residues. Germline V gene data show CDR1 as WSHSY and CDR2 as SAAADI. CDR3 sequence: CASGQGLNTGELSF. The CDR3 region has the DNA TGCGCCAGCGGCCAGGGGCTAAACACCGGGGAGCTGTCTTTT.

As to this clonotype: It is likely a read error, because the conserved phenylalanine at the end of the CDR3 is missing. The chain has TRBV4-2 and TRBJ2-3; maybe TRBD2 (5 bases). The V gene's germline CDR1 is LGHNA and CDR2 YNFKEQ. The CDR3 runs 16 residues. For the CDR3, the DNA is TGTGCAAGCAGCCAAGGAGGCACTTGCGGCACAGATACGCAGTATTAT. Its translation is CASSQGGTCGTDTQYY.

With regard to this clonotype: A much larger clone is a single base away; this may be a read error. The chain combines TRBV30 with TRBJ1-5; no clear D. The germline V gene has CDR1 GTSNPN and CDR2 SVGIG (reference sequence). This CDR3 spans 13 amino acids. As DNA, the CDR3 is TGTGCCTGGAGTGTAGGGTATGGTCAGCCCCATCATTTT. It yields the protein CAWSVGYGQPHHF.

As to this clonotype: A much larger clone lies one base from this, so it may be a read error. The V call is TRBV11-2, the J call TRBJ1-1; possibly TRBD1 for D (5 bases). The germline CDR1 and CDR2 sequences are SGHAT and FQNNGV. The CDR3 has 13 residues. The CDR3 sequence: CASSSSQQAEALF. The CDR3 nucleotides read TGTGCCAGCAGCTCATCCCAACAGGCTGAAGCTCTCTTT.

To note about this clonotype: A much bigger clone sits one base away, suggesting this may be a read error. The chain joins TRBV20-1 to TRBJ2-1; TRBD1 matches 10 bases. Trimming at V came to 0 bases and at J to 6 bases, leaving 5 bases not matched to a gene. CDR1 is DFQATT and CDR2 is SNEGSKA in the germline V gene (reference sequence). This CDR3 comprises 15 residues. This chain's CDR3 is CSARDGDRGINEQFF. DNA for the CDR3: TGCAGTGCTAGAGATGGGGACAGGGGTATCAATGAGCAGTTCTTC.

On this clonotype: The CDR3 end shows no conserved phenylalanine or tryptophan, and so a read error is likely. The chain's CDR3 is CASGDRMGEQYS. The CDR3 DNA reads as TGTGCCAGCGGGGACAGGATGGGAGAACAGTACTCC. The V gene is TRBV11-1, the J gene TRBJ2-7; TRBD1 agrees at 8 bases. This CDR3 spans 12 amino acids. Per germline, CDR1 SGHAT and CDR2 FQDESV (reference sequence). The J segment lost 10 bases and the V segment lost 8 bases, leaving 10 bases of the junction unmatched.

The chain links TRBV6-5 to TRBJ1-2, with D perhaps matching TRBD1 (5 bases). CDR1 and CDR2 from the germline V gene are MNHEY and SVGAGI. The CDR3 loop spans 15 amino acids. Trimming left V 4 bases short and J 10 bases short, with 22 bases between. This CDR3 reads CASSWGLGGLGVYTF. In DNA form, the CDR3 reads TGTGCCAGCAGTTGGGGCCTCGGGGGTCTGGGGGTCTACACCTTC.

This clonotype has ten or more counts. The chain recombines TRBV6-5 with TRBJ1-2; TRBD1 matches 7 bases. V shed 0 bases, J shed 4 bases, and the junction held 2 bases outside the gene matches. The germline gives CDR1 MNHEY, CDR2 SVGAGI. This CDR3 has 14 residues. The chain's CDR3 is CASSYSNRGYGYTF. The CDR3 DNA follows: TGTGCCAGCAGTTACTCAAACAGGGGCTATGGCTACACCTTC.

The rearrangement links TRBV20-1 to TRBJ1-5; D is possibly TRBD1 (6 bases). The CDR3 runs to 19 residues. Trimming pared 5 bases from V and 0 bases from J, leaving 26 bases between. Germline V lookup: CDR1 DFQATT, CDR2 SNEGSKA (reference sequence). The CDR3, as DNA: TGCAGTGCTGAGGGCGTCGGGACACGGAGCTGGTATAGCAATCAGCCCCAGCATTTT. It encodes CSAEGVGTRSWYSNQPQHF.

This sequence joins TRBV4-1 and TRBJ2-1; D ambiguous. CDR1 and CDR2 from the germline V gene are MGHRA and YSYEKL. This CDR3 has 19 residues. The V end was cut by 4 bases, the J end by 4 bases, with 26 bases between. The CDR3 DNA follows: TGCGCCAGCAGCCCTAGAGACGGCCGGAACCTAGGAGAATACAATGAGCAGTTCTTC. This sequence encodes CASSPRDGRNLGEYNEQFF.

As to this clonotype: One junction end does not reproduce the germline sequence, and a read error may be involved. CDR3 protein: CASSLPRLAGDHELFF. Here the CDR3 DNA reads TGTGCCAGCAGTTTACCCCGACTAGCGGGAGACCATGAGCTGTTCTTC. The chain has TRBV28 and TRBJ2-1; 12 bases are a match to TRBD2. Germline values: CDR1 MDHEN, CDR2 SYDVKM. There are 16 residues in the CDR3.

To note about this clonotype: One end of the junction is discordant with germline, which a read error may explain. The rearrangement uses TRBV28 and TRBJ2-1, with 8 bases lining up with TRBD2. CDR3 length equals 13 residues. From germline, CDR1 is MDHEN and CDR2 SYDVKM. The CDR3 spells CASRRLAINVQFF. Written as DNA, the CDR3 is TGTGCCAGCAGAAGACTAGCGATCAATGTGCAGTTCTTC.

As for this clonotype: This is likely a read error, given that the CDR3 carries no conserved phenylalanine or tryptophan at its end. The CDR3 sequence: CASSYGGHVSTEAFS. Written as DNA, the CDR3 is TGTGCCAGCAGTTACGGCGGTCATGTGTCCACCGAAGCTTTCTCT. The rearrangement links TRBV6-5 to TRBJ1-1; D remains unclear. Looked up from germline, CDR1 is MNHEY and CDR2 is SVGAGI. The CDR3 runs to 15 residues. Trimming cost V 2 bases and J 8 bases, with 18 bases left between them.

By sample fraction, this clonotype is medium-sized (0.01 to 0.1%). This sequence joins TRBV6-2 or TRBV6-3 and TRBJ2-3, with 10 bases matching TRBD1. The CDR3 extends over 14 amino acids. Germline assignment: CDR1 MNHEY and CDR2 SVGEGT. The V and J ends lost 5 bases and 5 bases, in that order; junction bases with no gene match: 4. The CDR3 nucleotides read TGTGCCAGCAGTCCCCGGACAGGGGGAGATACGCAGTATTTT. This encodes CASSPRTGGDTQYF.